This T cell receptor beta chain was retrieved from a study of OX40 agonist ivuxolimab in advanced cancers. Study overall: An anti-OX40 (CD134) antibody with agonistic activity, ivuxolimab, was administered to patients. The group had a mean age of about 64 years, ranged from 23 to 79, and was 82.7% male.

Profiling relied on immunoSEQ multiplex PCR, and the TCRdb table lists in-frame clones only, not all of them. The sample shows around 56,000 clones, approximately 80% of them seen only once. Study-level results: The work left the antigen specificity of expanded peripheral T cells undetermined.

About this clone itself: Its specificity is unknown.

The CDR3 is made up of 18 amino acids. Trimming took 3 bases from V and 1 from J; bases not matched to a gene: 6. CDR1 is SGHRS, CDR2 YFSETQ, per germline. The clonotype comes from an adult with an advanced solid tumor such as melanoma, head and neck, liver or kidney cancer. The gene calls are TRBV5-1 and TRBJ2-1; TRBD2 aligns across 14 bases. Sequencing used CD4+ or CD8+ T cells sorted from blood, obtained in a trial of the OX40 agonist ivuxolimab. The CDR3 region is CASSSGTSGSWSYNEQFF. DNA of the CDR3: TGCGCCAGCAGCTCCGGGACTAGCGGGAGTTGGTCCTACAATGAGCAGTTCTTC.